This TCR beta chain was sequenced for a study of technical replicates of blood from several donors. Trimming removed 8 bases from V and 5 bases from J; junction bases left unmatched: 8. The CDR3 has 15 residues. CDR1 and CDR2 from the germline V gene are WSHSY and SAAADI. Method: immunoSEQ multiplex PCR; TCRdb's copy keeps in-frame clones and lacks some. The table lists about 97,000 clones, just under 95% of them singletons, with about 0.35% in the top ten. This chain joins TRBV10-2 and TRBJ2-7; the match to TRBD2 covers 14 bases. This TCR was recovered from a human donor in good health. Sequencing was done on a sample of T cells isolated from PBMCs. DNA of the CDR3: TGCGCCAGCGAAGCGGGACTAGCGGGAGACAACGAGCAGTACTTC. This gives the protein CASEAGLAGDNEQYF.